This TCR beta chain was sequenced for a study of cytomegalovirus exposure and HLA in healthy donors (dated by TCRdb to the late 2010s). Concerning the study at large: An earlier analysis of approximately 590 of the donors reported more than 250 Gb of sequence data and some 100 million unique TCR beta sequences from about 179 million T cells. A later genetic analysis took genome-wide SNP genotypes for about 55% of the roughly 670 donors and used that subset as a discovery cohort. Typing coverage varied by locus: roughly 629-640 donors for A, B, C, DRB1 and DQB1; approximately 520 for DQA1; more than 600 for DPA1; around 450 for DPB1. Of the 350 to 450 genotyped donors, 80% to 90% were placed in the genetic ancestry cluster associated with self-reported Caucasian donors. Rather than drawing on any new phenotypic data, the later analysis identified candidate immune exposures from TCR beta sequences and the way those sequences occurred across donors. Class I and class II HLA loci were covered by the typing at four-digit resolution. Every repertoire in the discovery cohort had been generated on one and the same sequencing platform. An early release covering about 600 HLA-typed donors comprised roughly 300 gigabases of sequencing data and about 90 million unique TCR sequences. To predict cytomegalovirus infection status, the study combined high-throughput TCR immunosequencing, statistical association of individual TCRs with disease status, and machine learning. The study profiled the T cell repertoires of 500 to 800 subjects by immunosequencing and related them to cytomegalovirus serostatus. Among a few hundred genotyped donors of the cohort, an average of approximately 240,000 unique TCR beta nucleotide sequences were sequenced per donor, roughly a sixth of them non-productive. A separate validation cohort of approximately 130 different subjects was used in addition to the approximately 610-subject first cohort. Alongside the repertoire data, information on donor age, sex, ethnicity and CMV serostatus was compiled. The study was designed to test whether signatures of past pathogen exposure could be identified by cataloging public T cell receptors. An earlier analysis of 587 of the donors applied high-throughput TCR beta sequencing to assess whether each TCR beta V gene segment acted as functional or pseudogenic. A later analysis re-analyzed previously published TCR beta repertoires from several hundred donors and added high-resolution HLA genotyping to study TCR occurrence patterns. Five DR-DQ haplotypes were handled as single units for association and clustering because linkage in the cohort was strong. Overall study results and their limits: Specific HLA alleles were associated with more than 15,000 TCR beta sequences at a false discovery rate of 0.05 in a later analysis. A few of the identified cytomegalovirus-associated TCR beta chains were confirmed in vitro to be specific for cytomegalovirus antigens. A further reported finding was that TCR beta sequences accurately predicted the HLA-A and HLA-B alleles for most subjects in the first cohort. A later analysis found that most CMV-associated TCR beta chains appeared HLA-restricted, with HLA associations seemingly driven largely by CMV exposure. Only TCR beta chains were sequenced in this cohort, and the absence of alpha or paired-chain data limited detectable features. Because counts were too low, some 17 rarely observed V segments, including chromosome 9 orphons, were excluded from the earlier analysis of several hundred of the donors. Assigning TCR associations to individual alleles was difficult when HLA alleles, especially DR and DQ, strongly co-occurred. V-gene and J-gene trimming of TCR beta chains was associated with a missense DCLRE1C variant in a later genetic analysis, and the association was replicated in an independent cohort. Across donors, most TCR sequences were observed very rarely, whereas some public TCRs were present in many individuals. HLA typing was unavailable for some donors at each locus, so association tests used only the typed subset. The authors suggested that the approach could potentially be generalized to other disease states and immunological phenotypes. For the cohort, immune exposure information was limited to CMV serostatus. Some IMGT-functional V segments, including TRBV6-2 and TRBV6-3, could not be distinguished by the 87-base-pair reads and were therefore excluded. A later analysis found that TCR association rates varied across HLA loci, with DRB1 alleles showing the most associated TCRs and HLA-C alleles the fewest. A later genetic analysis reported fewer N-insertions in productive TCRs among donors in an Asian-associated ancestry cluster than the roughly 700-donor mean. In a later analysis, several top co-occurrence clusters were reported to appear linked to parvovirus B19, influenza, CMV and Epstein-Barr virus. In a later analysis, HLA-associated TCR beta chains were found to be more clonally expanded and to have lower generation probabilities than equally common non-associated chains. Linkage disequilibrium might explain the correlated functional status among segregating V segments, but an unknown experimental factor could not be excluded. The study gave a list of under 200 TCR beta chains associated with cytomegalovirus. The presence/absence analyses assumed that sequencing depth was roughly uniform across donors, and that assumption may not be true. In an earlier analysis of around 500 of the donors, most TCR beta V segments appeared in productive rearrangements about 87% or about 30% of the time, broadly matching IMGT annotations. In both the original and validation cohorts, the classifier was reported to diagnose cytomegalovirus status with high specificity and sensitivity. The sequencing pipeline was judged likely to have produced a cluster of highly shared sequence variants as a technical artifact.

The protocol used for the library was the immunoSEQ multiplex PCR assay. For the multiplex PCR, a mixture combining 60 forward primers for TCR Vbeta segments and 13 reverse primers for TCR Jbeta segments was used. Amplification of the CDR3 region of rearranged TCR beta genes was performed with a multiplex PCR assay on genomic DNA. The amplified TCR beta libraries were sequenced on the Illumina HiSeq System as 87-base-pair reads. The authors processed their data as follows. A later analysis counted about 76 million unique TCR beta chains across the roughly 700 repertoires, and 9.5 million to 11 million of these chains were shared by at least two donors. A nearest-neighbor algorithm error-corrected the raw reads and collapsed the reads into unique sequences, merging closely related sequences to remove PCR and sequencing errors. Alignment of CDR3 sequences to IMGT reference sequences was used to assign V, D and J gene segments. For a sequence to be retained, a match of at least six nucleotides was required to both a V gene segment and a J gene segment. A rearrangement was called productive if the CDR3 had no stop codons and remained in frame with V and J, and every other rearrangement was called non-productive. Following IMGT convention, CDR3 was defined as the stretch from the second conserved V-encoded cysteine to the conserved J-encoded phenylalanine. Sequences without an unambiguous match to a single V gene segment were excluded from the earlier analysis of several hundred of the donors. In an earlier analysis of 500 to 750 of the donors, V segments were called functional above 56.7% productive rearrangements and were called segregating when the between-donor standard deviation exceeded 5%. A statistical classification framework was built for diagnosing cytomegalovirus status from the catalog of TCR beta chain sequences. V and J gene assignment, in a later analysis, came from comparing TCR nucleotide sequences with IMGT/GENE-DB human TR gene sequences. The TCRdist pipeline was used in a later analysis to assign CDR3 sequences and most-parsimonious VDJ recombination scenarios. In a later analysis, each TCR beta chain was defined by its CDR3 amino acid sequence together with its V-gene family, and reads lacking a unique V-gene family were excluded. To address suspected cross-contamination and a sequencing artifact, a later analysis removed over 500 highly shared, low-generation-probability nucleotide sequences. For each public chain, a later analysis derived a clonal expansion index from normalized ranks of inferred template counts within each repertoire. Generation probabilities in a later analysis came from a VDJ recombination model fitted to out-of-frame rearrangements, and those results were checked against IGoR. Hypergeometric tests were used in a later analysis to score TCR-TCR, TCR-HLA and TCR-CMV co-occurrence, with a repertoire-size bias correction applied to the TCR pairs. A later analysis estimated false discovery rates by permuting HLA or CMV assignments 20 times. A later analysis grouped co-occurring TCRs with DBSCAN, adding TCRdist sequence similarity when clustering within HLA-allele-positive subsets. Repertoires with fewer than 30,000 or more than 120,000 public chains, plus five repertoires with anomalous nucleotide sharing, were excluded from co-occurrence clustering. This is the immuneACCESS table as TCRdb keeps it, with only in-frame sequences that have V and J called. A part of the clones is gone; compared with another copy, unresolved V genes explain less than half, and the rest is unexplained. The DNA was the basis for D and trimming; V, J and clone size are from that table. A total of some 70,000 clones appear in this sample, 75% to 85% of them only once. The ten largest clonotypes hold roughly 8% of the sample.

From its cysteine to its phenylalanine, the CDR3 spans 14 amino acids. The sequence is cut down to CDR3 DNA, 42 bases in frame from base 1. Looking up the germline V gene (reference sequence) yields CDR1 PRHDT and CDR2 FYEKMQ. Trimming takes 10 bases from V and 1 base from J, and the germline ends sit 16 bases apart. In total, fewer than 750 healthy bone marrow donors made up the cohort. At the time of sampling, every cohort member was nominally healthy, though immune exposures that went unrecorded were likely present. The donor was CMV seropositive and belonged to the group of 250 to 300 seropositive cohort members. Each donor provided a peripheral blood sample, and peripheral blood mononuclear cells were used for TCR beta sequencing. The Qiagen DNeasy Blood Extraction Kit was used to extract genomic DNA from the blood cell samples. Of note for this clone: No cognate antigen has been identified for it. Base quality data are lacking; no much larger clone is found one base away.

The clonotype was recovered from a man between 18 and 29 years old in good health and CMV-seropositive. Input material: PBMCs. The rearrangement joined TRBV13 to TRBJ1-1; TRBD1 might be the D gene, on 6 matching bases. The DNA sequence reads TGTGCCATCCGGGGGGGGCGACAGAACACTGAAGCTTTCTTT. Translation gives CAIRGGRQNTEAFF.